This TCR beta chain was captured by sequencing in a study of post-analysis software for immune sequencing data. Study-level background: The disease courses spanned relapsing-remitting, secondary progressive and progressive-relapsing forms of multiple sclerosis. Study-level points and caveats: Controls had significantly higher normalized Chao1 diversity than multiple sclerosis patients. Clustering by F measure revealed strong co-clustering among samples prepared together in one batch. Comparison of patients with controls showed five TRBV segments more frequent in patients, TRBV5-6, TRBV5-1 and TRBV20-1 among them.

Germline V gene lookup returns CDR1 SGHRS and CDR2 YFSETQ. V was pared by 2 bases and J by 7 bases, with 6 bases between. There are 12 residues in the CDR3. Only one count was recorded for this clonotype. The antigen is unknown. cDNA libraries for TCR beta contained unique molecular identifiers. Hundreds of thousands of cDNA molecules were obtained from roughly 1.1 to 9.2 million T cells. In TCRdb, the PCR reads were re-called with MiXCR into one record per CDR3 protein. The repertoire includes about 430,000 distinct CDR3 sequences, 30% to 40% of them detected once, and less than 8% sits in the top ten.

The chain carries TRBV5-1 and TRBJ2-2; TRBD2 is a possible D gene (5 bases). The origin of this receptor is a girl aged 2-10 years with multiple sclerosis. The sequenced sample consisted of blood. CDR3 in amino acids: CASSLADGELFF. CDR3 DNA: TGCGCCAGCAGCTTAGCGGACGGGGAGCTGTTTTTT. The full variable domain, in which reference TRBV5-1 and TRBJ2-2 provide the parts outside the CDR3, is KAGVTQTPRYLIKTRGQQVTLSCSPISGHRSVSWYQQTPGQGLQFLFEYFSETQRNKGNFPGRFSGRQFSNSRSEMNVSTLELGDSALYLCASSLADGELFFGEGSRLTVL.